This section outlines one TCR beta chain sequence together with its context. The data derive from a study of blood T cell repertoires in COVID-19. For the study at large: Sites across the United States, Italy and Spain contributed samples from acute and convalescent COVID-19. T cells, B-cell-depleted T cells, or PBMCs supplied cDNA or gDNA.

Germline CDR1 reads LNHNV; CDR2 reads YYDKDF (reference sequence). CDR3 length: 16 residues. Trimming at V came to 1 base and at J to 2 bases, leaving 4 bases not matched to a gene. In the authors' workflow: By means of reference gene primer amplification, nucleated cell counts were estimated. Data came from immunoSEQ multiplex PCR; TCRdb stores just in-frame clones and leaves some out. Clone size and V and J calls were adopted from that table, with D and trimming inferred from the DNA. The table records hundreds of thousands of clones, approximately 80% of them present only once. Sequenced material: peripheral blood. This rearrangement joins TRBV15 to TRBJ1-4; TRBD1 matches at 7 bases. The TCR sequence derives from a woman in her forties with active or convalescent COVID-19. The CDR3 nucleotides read TGTGCCACCAGCAGAGGACAGGGTGCGACTAATGAAAAACTGTTTTTT. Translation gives CATSRGQGATNEKLFF.